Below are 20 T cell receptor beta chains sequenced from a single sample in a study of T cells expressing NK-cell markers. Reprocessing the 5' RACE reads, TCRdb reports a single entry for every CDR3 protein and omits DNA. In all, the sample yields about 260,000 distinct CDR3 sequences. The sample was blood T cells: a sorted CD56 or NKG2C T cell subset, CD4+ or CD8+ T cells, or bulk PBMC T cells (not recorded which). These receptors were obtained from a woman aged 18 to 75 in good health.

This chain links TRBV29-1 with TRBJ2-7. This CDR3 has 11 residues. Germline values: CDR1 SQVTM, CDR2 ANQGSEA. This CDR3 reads CSVGTSYEQYF.

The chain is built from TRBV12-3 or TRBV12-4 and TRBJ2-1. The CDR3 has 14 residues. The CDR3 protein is CASSLALPDDEQFF.

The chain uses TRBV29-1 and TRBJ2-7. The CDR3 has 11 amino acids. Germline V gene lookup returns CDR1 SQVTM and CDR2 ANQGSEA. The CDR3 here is CSVLASYEQYF.

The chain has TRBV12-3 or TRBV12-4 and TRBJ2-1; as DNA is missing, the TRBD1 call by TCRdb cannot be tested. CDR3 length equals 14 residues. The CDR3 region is CASSLLGGLGEQFF.

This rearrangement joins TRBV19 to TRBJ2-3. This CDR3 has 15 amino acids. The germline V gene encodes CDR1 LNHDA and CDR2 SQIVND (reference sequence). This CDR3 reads CASRKHRGGTDTQYF.

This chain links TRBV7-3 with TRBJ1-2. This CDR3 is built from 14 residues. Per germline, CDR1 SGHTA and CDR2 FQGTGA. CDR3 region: CASSSTSKPYGYTF.

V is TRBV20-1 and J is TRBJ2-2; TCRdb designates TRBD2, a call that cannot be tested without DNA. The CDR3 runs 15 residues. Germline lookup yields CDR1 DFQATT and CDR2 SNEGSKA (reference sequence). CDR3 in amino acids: CSAARSGSTGGELFF.

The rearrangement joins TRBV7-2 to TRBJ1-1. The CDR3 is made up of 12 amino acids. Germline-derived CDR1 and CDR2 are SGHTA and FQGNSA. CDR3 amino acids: CASSWTAAEAFF. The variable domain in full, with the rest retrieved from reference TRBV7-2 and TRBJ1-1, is GAGVSQSPSNKVTEKGKDVELRCDPISGHTALYWYRQSLGQGLEFLIYFQGNSAPDKSGLPSDRFSAERTGGSVSTLTIQRTQQEDSAVYLCASSWTAAEAFFGQGTRLTVV.

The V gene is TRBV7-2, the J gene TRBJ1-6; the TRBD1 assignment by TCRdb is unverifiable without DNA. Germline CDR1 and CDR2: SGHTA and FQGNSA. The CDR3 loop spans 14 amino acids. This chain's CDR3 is CASSLGQGGSPLHF.

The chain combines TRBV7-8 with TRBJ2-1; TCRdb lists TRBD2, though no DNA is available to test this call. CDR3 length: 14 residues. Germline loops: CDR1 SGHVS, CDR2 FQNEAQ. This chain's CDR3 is CASSWAPPNNEQFF.

The chain's CDR3 is CASSLGTEYNEQFF. The V gene is TRBV7-2, the J gene TRBJ2-1. This CDR3 spans 14 amino acids. CDR1 is SGHTA and CDR2 is FQGNSA in the germline V gene.

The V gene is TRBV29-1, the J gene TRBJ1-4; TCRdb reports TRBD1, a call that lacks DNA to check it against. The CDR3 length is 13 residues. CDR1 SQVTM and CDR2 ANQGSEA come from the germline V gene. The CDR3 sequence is CSVLGQSNEKLFF. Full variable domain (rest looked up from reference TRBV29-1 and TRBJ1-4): SAVISQKPSRDICQRGTSLTIQCQVDSQVTMMFWYRQQPGQSLTLIATANQGSEATYESGFVIDKFPISRPNLTFSTLTVSNMSPEDSSIYLCSVLGQSNEKLFFGSGTQLSVL.

The CDR3 reads CASSLVGLPNEQFF. The chain combines TRBV12-3 or TRBV12-4 with TRBJ2-1; no DNA is available, so the TRBD2 call from TCRdb remains unchecked. This CDR3 is built from 14 residues.

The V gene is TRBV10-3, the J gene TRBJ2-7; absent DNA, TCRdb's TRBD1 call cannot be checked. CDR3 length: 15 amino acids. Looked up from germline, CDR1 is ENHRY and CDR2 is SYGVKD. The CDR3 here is CAISESTGGSYEQYF.

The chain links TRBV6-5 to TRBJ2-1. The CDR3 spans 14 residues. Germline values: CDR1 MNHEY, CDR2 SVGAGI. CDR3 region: CASSYSVLWNEQFF.

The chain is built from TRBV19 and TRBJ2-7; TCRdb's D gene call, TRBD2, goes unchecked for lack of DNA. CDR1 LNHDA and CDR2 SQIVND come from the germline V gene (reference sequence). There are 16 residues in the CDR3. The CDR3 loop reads CASSPDVREGSYEQYF. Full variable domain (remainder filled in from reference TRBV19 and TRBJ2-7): DGGITQSPKYLFRKEGQNVTLSCEQNLNHDAMYWYRQDPGQGLRLIYYSQIVNDFQKGDIAEGYSVSREKKESFPLTVTSAQKNPTAFYLCASSPDVREGSYEQYFGPGTRLTVT.

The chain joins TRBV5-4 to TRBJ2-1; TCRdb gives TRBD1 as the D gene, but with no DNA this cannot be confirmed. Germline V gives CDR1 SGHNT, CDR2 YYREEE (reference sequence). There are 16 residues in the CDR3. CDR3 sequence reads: CASSLGDRSAYNEQFF.

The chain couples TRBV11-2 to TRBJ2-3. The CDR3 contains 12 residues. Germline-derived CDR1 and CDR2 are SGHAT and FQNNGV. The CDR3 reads CASSPMGDTQYF.

The CDR3 sequence: CASSARGVEEQYF. The chain employs TRBV7-2 and TRBJ2-7. The CDR3 spans 13 residues. CDR1 and CDR2 from the germline V gene are SGHTA and FQGNSA. The full variable domain, rest sourced from reference TRBV7-2 and TRBJ2-7, is GAGVSQSPSNKVTEKGKDVELRCDPISGHTALYWYRQSLGQGLEFLIYFQGNSAPDKSGLPSDRFSAERTGGSVSTLTIQRTQQEDSAVYLCASSARGVEEQYFGPGTRLTVT.

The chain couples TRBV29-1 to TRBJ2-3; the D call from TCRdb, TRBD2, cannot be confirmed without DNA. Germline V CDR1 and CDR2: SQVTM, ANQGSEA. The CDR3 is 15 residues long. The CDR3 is CSVPVRAGGTDTQYF.